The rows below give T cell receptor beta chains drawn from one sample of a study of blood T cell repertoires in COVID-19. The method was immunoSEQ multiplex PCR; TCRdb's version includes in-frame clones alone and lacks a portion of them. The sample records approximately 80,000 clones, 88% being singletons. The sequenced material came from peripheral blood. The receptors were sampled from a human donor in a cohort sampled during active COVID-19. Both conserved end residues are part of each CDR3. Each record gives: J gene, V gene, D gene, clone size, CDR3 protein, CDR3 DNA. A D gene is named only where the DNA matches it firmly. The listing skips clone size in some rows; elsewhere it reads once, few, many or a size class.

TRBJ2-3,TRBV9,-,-,CASSGLVTDTQYF,TGTGCCAGCAGCGGACTTGTCACAGATACGCAGTATTTT
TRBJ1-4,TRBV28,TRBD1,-,CASSPKGQGREKLFF,TGTGCCAGCAGTCCAAAAGGACAGGGTCGGGAAAAACTGTTTTTT
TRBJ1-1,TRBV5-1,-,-,CASSNQDPNTEAFF,TGCGCCAGCAGTAACCAGGATCCGAACACTGAAGCTTTCTTT
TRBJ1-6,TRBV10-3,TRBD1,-,CAISRDSSDNSPLHF,TGTGCCATCAGTAGGGACAGTTCCGATAATTCACCCCTCCACTTT
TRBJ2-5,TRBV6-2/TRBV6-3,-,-,CASSDGNLETQYF,TGTGCCAGCAGCGACGGGAATTTGGAGACCCAGTACTTC
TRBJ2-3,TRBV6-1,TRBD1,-,CASSEASRQGQYF,TGTGCCAGCAGTGAAGCCTCCAGACAGGGGCAGTATTTT
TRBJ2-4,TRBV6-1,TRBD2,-,CASSEPGGGKNIQYF,TGTGCCAGCAGTGAACCGGGGGGGGGCAAAAACATTCAGTACTTC
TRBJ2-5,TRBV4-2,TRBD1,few,CASSQKIKGSRTGGGETQYF,TGTGCCAGCAGCCAAAAGATTAAGGGTAGTCGGACAGGGGGGGGAGAGACCCAGTACTTC
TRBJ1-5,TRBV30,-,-,CAWSGGDNQPQHF,TGTGCCTGGAGTGGGGGGGACAATCAGCCCCAGCATTTT
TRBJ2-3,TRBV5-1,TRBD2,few,CASSLAGGGASDTQYF,TGCGCCAGCAGCTTGGCCGGCGGGGGGGCCTCAGATACGCAGTATTTT
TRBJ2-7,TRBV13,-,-,CASSLPHSYEQYF,TGTGCCAGCAGCTTACCACACTCCTACGAGCAGTACTTC
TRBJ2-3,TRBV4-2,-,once,CASSQERPGSSTDTQYF,TGTGCCAGCAGCCAAGAGAGGCCAGGGTCTAGCACAGATACGCAGTATTTT
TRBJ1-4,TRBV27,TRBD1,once,CASSWTGRSTNEKLFF,TGTGCCAGCAGTTGGACAGGACGGTCAACTAATGAAAAACTGTTTTTT
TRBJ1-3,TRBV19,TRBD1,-,CASSVTGNPGNTIYF,TGTGCCAGTAGTGTGACAGGGAACCCTGGAAACACCATATATTTT
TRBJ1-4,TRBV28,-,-,CASSLLDEKLFF,TGTGCCAGCAGTTTACTAGATGAAAAACTGTTTTTT
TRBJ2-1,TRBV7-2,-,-,CASSPNLFSPPFEQFF,TGTGCCAGCAGCCCTAACCTCTTCTCGCCTCCCTTTGAGCAGTTCTTC
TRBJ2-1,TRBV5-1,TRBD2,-,CASRASGRPGSYNEQFF,TGCGCCAGCCGCGCCAGCGGGAGGCCCGGGTCCTACAATGAGCAGTTCTTC
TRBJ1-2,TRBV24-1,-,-,CATSEAGYGYTF,TGTGCCACCAGTGAAGCGGGTTACGGCTACACCTTC
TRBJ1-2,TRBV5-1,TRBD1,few,CASSISGTGNYGYTF,TGCGCCAGCAGCATCTCCGGGACAGGGAACTATGGCTACACCTTC
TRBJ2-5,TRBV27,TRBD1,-,CASSPDWTGQETQYF,TGTGCCAGCAGTCCCGACTGGACAGGCCAAGAGACCCAGTACTTC
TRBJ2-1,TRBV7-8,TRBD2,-,CASSPLAGVSYNEQFF,TGTGCCAGCAGCCCACTAGCGGGAGTATCCTACAATGAGCAGTTCTTC
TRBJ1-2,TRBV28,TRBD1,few,CASSPGTGIYGYTF,TGTGCCAGCAGCCCAGGGACAGGGATCTATGGCTACACCTTC
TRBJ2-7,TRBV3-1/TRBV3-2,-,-,CASSQGLLSYEQYF,TGTGCCAGCAGCCAAGGACTCCTCTCCTACGAGCAGTACTTC
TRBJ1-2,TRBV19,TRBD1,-,CASSRRQGPYGYTF,TGTGCCAGTAGTAGAAGACAGGGCCCCTATGGCTACACCTTC
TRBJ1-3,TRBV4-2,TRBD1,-,CASSQEETGRNTIYF,TGTGCCAGCAGCCAGGAAGAGACAGGGAGAAACACCATATATTTT
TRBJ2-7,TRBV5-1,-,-,CASSLAEGLYEQYF,TGCGCCAGCAGCTTGGCGGAGGGGCTCTACGAGCAGTACTTC
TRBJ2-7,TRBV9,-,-,CASSARLSSYEQYF,TGTGCCAGCAGCGCCCGATTGAGCTCCTACGAGCAGTACTTC
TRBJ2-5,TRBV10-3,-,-,CAIRGGVEQETQYF,TGTGCCATCAGGGGAGGAGTAGAGCAAGAGACCCAGTACTTC
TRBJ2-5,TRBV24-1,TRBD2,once,CATSEPGLAGQETQYF,TGTGCCACCAGTGAGCCGGGACTAGCGGGCCAAGAGACCCAGTACTTC
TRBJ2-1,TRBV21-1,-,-,CASSRPGGRHEQFF,TGTGCCAGCAGCCGCCCCGGAGGGCGCCATGAGCAGTTCTTC
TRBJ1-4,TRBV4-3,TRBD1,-,CASSQEGQTNEKLFF,TGCGCCAGCAGCCAAGAGGGACAGACTAATGAAAAACTGTTTTTT
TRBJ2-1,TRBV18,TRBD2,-,CASSPLGLAGDEQFF,TGTGCCAGCTCACCACTGGGACTAGCGGGCGATGAGCAGTTCTTC
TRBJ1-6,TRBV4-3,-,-,CASSQRLTLVLNSPLHF,TGCGCCAGCAGCCAAAGACTTACGTTAGTCTTGAATTCACCCCTCCACTTT